This T cell receptor (beta chain) stems from a study of shared clonotypes between healthy human individuals. Every contributor of samples was a Caucasian grown-up residing in Nashville, Tennessee. The CDR3 has 16 amino acids. Looked up from germline, CDR1 is LNHDA and CDR2 is SQIVND (reference sequence). V dropped 5 bases and J dropped 2 bases, with 19 bases sitting between them. TCRdb's table, derived via immunoSEQ multiplex PCR, lists solely in-frame clones and lacks some. This table holds some 980,000 clones, over 75% found once. General study findings and limits: Generation probability values for non-shared clonotypes were lower than those for clonotypes shared by all four donors.

On this clone: No antigen is known for it.

The chain couples TRBV19 to TRBJ2-7; the D gene is possibly TRBD2 (5 bases). The sequenced material came from memory CD4+ T cells sorted from blood. The subset was: CD45RA-negative fraction. The sequence came from a man younger than 30 in good health. CDR3 DNA sequence: TGTGCCAGTAGTCCGACAAGTTCGCGGGTAACCTACGAGCAGTACTTC. It translates to CASSPTSSRVTYEQYF.